This T cell receptor (beta chain) was observed in a study of cytomegalovirus exposure and HLA in healthy donors. As for the study in general: Clustering assigned 70% to 90% of the approximately 400 genotyped donors to the Caucasian-associated ancestry cluster. General study points: The study reported that TCR beta sequences accurately predicted HLA-A and HLA-B alleles in most subjects. Reportedly, diagnosis of cytomegalovirus status by the classifier showed high specificity and sensitivity.

Concerning this clone: Its antigen is currently unknown.

The CDR3 contains 14 residues. The V gene's germline CDR1 is MNHEY and CDR2 SMNVEV (reference sequence). The V end was cut by 0 bases, the J end by 8 bases, with 10 bases between. Researchers ran the PCR with 60 Vbeta and 13 Jbeta primers. The repertoire was sequenced with immunoSEQ multiplex PCR; TCRdb's copy has only in-frame clones and lacks some. The table lists about 160,000 clones, roughly 80% of them singletons, with nearly 8.5% in the top ten. This clonotype was sampled from a male donor in good health and CMV-seropositive. V is TRBV27 and J is TRBJ1-4; D is perhaps TRBD1 (6 bases). The sequenced sample was PBMCs. This CDR3 is CASSLSGGDEKLFF. CDR3 bases: TGTGCCAGCAGTTTATCAGGGGGAGACGAAAAACTGTTTTTT.